The clone carrying this T cell receptor (beta chain) was picked up many times. An end of the junction differs from the germline gene, which may be a read error. The authors ran a second PCR of about 7 to 12 cycles using a sample-barcoded 5' primer and a J-beta primer mix. TCRdb passed the 5' RACE reads through MiXCR, listing each CDR3 protein once. The sample lists about 1,800,000 distinct CDR3 sequences; 28% were seen once. This sample is drawn from a study of blood T cells in healthy people across ages. The CDR3 is made up of 16 amino acids. CDR1 and CDR2 from the germline V gene are SGHKS and YYEKEE (reference sequence).

The sample consisted of blood. This receptor was taken from a young woman in good health. The chain is built from TRBV5-5 and TRBJ2-3, with D possibly being TRBD1 or TRBD2 (5 bases each). The CDR3 DNA sequence: TGTGCCAGTAGCTTGGCCGGGACCGTCGGCACAGATACGCAGTATTTT. It is translated as CASSLAGTVGTDTQYF.